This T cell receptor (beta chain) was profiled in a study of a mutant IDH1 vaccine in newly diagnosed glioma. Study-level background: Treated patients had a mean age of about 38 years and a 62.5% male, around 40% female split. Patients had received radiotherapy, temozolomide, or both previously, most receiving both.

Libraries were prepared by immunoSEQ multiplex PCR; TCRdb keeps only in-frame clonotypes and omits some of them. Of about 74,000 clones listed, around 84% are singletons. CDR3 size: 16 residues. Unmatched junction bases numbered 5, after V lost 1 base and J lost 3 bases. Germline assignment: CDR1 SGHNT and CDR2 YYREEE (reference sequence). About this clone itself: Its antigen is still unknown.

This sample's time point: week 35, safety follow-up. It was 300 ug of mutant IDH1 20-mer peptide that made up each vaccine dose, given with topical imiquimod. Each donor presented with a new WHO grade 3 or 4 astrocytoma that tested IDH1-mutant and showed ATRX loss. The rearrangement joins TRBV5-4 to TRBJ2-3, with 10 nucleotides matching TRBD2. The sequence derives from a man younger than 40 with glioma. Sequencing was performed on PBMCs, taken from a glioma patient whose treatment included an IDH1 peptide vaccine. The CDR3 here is CASSLYQRGGTDTQYF. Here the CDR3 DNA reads TGTGCCAGCAGCTTGTACCAGCGGGGGGGGACAGATACGCAGTATTTT.